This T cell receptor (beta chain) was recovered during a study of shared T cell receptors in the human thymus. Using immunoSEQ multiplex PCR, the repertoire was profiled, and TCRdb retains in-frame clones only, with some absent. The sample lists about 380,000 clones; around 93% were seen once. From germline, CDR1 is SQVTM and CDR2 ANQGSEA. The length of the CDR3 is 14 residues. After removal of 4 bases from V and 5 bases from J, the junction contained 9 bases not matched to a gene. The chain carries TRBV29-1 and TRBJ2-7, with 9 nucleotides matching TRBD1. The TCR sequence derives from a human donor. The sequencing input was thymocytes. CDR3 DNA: TGCAGCGTTGGGACAGGGGAACCGCGGGACGAGCAGTACTTC. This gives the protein CSVGTGEPRDEQYF.